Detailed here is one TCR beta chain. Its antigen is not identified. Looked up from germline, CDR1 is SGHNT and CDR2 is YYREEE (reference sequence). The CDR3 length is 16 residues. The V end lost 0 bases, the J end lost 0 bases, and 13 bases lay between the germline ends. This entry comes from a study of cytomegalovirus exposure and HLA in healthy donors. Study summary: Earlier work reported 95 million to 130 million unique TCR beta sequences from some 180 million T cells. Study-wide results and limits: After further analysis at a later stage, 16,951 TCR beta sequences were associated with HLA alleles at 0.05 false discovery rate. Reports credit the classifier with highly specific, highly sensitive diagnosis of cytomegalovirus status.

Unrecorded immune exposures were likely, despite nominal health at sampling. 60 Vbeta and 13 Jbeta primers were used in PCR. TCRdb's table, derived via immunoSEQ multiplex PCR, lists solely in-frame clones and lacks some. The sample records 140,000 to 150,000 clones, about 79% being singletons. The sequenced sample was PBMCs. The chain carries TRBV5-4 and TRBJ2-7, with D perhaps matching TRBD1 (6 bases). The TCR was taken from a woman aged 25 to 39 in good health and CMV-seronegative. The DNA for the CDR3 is TGTGCCAGCAGCTTGGCCGGAAAAGGGGGCTCCTACGAGCAGTACTTC. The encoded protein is CASSLAGKGGSYEQYF.